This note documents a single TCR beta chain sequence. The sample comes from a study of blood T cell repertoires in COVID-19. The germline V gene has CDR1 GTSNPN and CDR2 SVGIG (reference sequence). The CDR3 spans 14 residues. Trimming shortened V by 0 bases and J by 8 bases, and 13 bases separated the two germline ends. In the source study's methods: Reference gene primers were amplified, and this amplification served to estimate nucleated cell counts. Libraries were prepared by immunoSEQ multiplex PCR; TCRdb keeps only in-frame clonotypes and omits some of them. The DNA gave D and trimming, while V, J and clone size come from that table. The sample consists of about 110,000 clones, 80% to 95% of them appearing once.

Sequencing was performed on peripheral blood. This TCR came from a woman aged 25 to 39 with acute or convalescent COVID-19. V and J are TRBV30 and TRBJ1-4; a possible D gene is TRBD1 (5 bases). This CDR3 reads CAWSVGQGLEKLFF. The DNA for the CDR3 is TGTGCCTGGAGTGTAGGGCAGGGACTAGAAAAACTGTTTTTT.